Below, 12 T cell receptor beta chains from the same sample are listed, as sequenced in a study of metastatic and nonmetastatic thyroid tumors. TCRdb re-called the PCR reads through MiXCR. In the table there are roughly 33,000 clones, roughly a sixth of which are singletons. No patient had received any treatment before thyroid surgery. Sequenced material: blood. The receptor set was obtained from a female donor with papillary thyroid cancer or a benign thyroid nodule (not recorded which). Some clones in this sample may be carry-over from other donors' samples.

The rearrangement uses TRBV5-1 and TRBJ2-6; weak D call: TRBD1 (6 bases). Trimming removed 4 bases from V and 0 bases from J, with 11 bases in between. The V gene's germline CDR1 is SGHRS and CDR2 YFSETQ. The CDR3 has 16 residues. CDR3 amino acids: CASSPQGISGANVLTF. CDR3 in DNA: TGCGCCAGCAGCCCTCAGGGGATCTCTGGGGCCAACGTCCTGACTTTC.

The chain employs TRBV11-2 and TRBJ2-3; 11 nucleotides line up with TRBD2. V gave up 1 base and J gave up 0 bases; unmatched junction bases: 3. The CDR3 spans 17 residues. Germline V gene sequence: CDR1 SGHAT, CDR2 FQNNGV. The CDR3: CASSLGLAGFSTDTQYF. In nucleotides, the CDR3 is TGTGCCAGCAGCTTAGGACTAGCGGGGTTTAGCACAGATACGCAGTATTTT.

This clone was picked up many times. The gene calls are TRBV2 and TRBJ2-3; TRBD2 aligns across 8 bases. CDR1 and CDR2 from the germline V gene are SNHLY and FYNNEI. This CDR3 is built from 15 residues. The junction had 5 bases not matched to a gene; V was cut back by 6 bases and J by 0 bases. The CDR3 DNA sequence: TGTGCCAGCAGCCTGACTAGCGTGAGCACAGATACGCAGTATTTT. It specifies CASSLTSVSTDTQYF.

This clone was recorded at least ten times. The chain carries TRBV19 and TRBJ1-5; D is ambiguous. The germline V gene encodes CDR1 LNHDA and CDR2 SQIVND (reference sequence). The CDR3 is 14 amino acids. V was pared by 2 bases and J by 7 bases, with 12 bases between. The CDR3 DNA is TGTGCCAGTAGTATATCCCCCTCTCAGCAGCCCCAGCATTTT. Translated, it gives CASSISPSQQPQHF.

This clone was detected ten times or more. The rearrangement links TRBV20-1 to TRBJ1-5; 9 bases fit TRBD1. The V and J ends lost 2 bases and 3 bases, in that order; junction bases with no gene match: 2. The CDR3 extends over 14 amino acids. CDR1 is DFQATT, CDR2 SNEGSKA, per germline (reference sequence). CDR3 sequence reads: CSARKQGANQPQHF. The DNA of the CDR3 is TGCAGTGCTAGAAAACAGGGGGCCAATCAGCCCCAGCATTTT.

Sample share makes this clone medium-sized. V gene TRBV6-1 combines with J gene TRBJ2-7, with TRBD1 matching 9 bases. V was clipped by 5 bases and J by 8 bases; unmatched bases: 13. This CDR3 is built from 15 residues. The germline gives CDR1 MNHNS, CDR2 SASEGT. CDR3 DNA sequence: TGTGCCAGCAGTACGCGGGGACAGGGCAATGTCAAGCAGTACTTC. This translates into CASSTRGQGNVKQYF.

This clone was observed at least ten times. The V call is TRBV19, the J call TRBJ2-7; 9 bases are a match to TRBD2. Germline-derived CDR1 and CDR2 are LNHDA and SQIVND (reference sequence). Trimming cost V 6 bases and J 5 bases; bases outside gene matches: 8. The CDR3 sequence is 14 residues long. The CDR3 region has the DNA TGTGCCAGTAGCACCTTAGCGGGAGCGGACGAGCAGTACTTC. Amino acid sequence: CASSTLAGADEQYF.

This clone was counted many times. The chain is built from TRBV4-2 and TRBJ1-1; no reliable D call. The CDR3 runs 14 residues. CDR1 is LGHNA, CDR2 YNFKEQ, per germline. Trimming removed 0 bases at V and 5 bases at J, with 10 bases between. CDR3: CASSQDLSPTEAFF. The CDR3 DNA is TGTGCCAGCAGCCAAGATCTCTCGCCTACTGAAGCTTTCTTT.

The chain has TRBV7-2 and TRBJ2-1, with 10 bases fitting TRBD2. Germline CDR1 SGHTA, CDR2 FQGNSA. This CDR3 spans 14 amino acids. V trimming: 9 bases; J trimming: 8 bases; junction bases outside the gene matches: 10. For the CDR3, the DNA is TGTGCCAGTACTAAGCGGGAGGGCCTCTATGAGCAGTTCTTC. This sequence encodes CASTKREGLYEQFF.

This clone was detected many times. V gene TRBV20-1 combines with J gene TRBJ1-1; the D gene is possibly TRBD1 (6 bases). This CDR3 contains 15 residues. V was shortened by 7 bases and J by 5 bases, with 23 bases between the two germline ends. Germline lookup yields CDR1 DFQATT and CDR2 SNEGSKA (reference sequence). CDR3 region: CSVSGALTGGTEAFF. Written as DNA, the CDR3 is TGCAGTGTTTCAGGGGCGCTAACTGGGGGGACTGAAGCTTTCTTT.

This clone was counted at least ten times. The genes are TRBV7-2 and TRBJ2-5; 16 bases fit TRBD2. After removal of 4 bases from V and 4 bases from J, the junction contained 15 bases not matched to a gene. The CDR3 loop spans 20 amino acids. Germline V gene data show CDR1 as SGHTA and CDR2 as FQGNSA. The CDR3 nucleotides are TGTGCCAGCAGCTCCTACGGGACTAGCGGGAGGGCCGTGGGGCGAGAGACCCAGTACTTC. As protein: CASSSYGTSGRAVGRETQYF.

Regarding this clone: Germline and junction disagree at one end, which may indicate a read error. This CDR3 reads CASSLGLAGMYEQLF. CDR3 nucleotide sequence: TGTGCCAGCAGCTTGGGACTAGCGGGTATGTATGAGCAGCTCTTC. J is TRBJ2-1 and V is TRBV11-2; TRBD2 matches 12 bases. Per germline, CDR1 SGHAT and CDR2 FQNNGV. This CDR3 contains 15 residues.